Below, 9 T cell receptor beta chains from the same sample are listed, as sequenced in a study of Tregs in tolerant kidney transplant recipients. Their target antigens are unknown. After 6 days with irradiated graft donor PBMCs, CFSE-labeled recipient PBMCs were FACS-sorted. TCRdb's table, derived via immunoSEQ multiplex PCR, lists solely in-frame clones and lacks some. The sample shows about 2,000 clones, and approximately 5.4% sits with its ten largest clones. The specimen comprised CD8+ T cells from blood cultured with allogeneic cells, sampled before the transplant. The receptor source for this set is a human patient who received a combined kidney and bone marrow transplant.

The CDR3 spells CASSLDGTKSTGELFF. The part of the CDR3 DNA that was read is TGCGCCAGCAGCTTGGATGGGACAAAGAGCACCGGGGAG. The genes are TRBV5-1 and TRBJ2-2; D is possibly TRBD1 (6 bases). The read halts 3 residues ahead of the CDR3 end, with the missing end drawn from the germline J gene. Germline CDR1 reads SGHRS; CDR2 reads YFSETQ. V lost 0 bases and J lost 4, with 13 bases in between. This CDR3 has 16 residues.

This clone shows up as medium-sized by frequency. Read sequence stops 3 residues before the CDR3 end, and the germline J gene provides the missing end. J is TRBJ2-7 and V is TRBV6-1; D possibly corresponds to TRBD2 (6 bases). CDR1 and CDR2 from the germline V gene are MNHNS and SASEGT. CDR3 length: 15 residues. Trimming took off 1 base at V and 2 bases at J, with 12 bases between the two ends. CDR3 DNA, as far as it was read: TGTGCCAGCAGTGAAGGGCCGGGGGTAACCTACGAG. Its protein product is CASSEGPGVTYE. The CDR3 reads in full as CASSEGPGVTYEQYF.

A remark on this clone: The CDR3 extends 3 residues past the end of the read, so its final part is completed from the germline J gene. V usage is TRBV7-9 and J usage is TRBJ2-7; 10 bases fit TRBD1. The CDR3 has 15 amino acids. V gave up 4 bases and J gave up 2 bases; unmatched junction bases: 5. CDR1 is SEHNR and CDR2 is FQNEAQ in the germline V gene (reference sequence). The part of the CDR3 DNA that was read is TGTGCCAGCAGCTCGGCGGACAGGGGGGCCTACGAG. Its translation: CASSSADRGAYE. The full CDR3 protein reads CASSSADRGAYEQYF.

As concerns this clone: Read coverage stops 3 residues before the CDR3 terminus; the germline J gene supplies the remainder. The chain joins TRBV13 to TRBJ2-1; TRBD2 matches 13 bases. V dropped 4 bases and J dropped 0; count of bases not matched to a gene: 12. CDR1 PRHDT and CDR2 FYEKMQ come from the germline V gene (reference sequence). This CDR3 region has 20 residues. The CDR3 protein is CASSWGLGTSGNPSYNEQFF. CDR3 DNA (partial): TGTGCCAGCAGCTGGGGTCTGGGGACTAGCGGGAACCCCTCCTACAATGAG.

The CDR3 protein is CSARGGGTDTQYF. The DNA read from the CDR3 is TGCAGCGCCCGGGGGGGCGGCACAGATACG. The rearrangement joins TRBV29-1 to TRBJ2-3; 8 bases are a match to TRBD2. The read gets to within 3 residues of the CDR3 end, and the germline J gene fills in the rest. The V segment lost 7 bases and the J segment 1 base; nucleotides outside the gene matches: 4. This CDR3 has 13 residues. Per germline, CDR1 SQVTM and CDR2 ANQGSEA.

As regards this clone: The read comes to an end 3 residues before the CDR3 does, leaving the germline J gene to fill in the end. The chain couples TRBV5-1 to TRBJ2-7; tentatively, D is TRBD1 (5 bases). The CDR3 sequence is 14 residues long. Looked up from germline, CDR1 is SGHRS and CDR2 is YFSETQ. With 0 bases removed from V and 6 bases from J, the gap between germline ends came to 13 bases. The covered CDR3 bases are TGCGCCAGCAGCTTGGGGGGCAACTCGGGCGAG. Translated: CASSLGGNSGE. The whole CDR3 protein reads CASSLGGNSGEQYF.

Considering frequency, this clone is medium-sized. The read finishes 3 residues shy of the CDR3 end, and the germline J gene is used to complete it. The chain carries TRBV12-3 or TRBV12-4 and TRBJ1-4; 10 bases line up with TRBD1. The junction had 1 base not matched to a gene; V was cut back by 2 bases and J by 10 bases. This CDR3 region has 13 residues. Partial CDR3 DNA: TGTGCCAGCAGTTTAAGGGACAGGGGAAAA. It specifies CASSLRDRGK. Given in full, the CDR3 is CASSLRDRGKLFF.

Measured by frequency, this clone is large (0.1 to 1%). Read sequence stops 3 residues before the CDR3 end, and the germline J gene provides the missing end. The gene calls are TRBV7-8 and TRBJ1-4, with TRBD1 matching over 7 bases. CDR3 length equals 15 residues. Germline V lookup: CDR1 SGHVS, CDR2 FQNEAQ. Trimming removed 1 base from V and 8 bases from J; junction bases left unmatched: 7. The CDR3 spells CASSLVGRGDEKLFF. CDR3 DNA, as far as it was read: TGTGCCAGCAGCTTAGTAGGCAGGGGGGACGAAAAA.

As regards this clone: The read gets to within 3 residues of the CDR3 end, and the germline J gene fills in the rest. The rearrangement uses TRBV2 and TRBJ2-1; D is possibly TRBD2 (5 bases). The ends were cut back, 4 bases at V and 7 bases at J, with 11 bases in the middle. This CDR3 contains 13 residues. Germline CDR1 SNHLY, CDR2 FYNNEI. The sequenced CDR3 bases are TGTGCCAGCAGTGTGCGGGTGGGGAATGAG. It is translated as CASSVRVGNE. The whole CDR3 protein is CASSVRVGNEQFF. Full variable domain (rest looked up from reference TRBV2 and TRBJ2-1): EPEVTQTPSHQVTQMGQEVILRCVPISNHLYFYWYRQILGQKVEFLVSFYNNEISEKSEIFDDQFSVERPDGSNFTLKIRSTKLEDSAMYFCASSVRVGNEQFFGPGTRLTVL.